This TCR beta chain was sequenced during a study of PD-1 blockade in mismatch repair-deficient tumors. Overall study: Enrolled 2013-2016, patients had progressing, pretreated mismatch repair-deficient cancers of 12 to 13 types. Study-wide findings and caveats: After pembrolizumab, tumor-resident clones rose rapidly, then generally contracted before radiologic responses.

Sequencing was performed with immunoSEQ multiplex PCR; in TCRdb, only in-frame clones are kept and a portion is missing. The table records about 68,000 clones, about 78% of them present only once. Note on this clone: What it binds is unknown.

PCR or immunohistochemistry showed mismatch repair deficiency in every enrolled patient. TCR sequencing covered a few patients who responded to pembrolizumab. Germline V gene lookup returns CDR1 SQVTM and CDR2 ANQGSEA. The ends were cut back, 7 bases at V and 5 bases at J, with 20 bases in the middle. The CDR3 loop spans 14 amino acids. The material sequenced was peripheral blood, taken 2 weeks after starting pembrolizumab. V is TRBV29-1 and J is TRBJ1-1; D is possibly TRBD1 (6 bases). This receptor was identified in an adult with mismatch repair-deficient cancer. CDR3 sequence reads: CSALGRGPMTEAFF. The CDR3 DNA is TGCAGCGCCCTGGGCAGGGGCCCTATGACTGAAGCTTTCTTT.